This T cell receptor (beta chain) was profiled in a study of shared T cell receptors in the human thymus. The assay was immunoSEQ multiplex PCR, and TCRdb's table has in-frame clones only and misses some. The table lists 500,000 to 550,000 clones, 78% of them singletons. V trimming: 4 bases; J trimming: 4 bases; junction bases outside the gene matches: 10. CDR3 length: 16 residues. Per the germline V gene, CDR1 is SGHDT and CDR2 is YYEEEE. The sample was also linked to a second study, of human thymus T cells. Per that paper: It was from resections taken during corrective heart surgery that the thymus tissue came. Unrelated people showed highly overlapping thymic repertoires, related research reported.

The chain carries TRBV5-6 and TRBJ2-7; 11 bases fit TRBD1. This receptor was taken from a boy in the first two years of life with a congenital heart defect. Material for sequencing was thymocytes. The CDR3 region has the DNA TGTGCCAGCAGCGTTGGGGGACAGGGGGGAGGGTACGAGCAGTACTTC. Translated: CASSVGGQGGGYEQYF. The full variable domain, in which reference TRBV5-6 and TRBJ2-7 provide the parts outside the CDR3, is DAGVTQSPTHLIKTRGQQVTLRCSPKSGHDTVSWYQQALGQGPQFIFQYYEEEERQRGNFPDRFSGHQFPNYSSELNVNALLLGDSALYLCASSVGGQGGGYEQYFGPGTRLTVT.